A selection of T cell receptor beta chains follows, all from one sample in a study of vaccination effects on CD4 cells after COVID-19. TCRdb's table, derived via immunoSEQ multiplex PCR, lists solely in-frame clones and lacks some. Here the sample spans 45,000 to 50,000 clones, about 80% being singletons. These receptors have no identified antigens. Sequenced here: CD4+ T cells from PBMCs cultured without peptide, sampled before COVID-19 vaccination. These TCRs come from a human donor who had a prior SARS-CoV-2 infection. The CDR3 runs from the conserved cysteine through the conserved F or W. Clone size is shown for a subset of rows, as once, few, many or a class of expanded clone.

>TRBV10-1|TRBJ2-5|-
CASSIRDLPTIGSRGTQYF
>TRBV10-3|TRBJ1-1|-
CAINQDRNIAEAFF
>TRBV20-1|TRBJ2-7|-
CSARSGSEQYF
>TRBV18|TRBJ1-1|-
CASSSTFAGQGAGTEAFF
>TRBV6-5|TRBJ2-5|-
CASSYWDRQETQYF
>TRBV2|TRBJ2-7|medium-sized
CASNDAGKAYEQYF
>TRBV28|TRBJ1-2|-
CASSLDSRNYAF
>TRBV5-1|TRBJ1-2|-
CASSSGQGSYYGYTF
>TRBV10-3|TRBJ2-3|-
CAISASSGSNTDTQYF
>TRBV11-3|TRBJ2-1|-
CASSSGGGQFF
>TRBV3-1/TRBV3-2|TRBJ2-1|once
CASSRAGIPYNEQFF
>TRBV18|TRBJ2-7|-
CASSPDRTYEQYF
>TRBV18|TRBJ1-2|-
CASSPEGSRRGYTF
>TRBV3-1/TRBV3-2|TRBJ2-3|few
CASSRMTGVVDTQYF
>TRBV13|TRBJ2-7|-
CASSRGRGKESYEQYF
>TRBV28|TRBJ2-7|-
CASTRGAGVEQYF
>TRBV5-1|TRBJ2-6|-
CASSLAGQVAGANVLTF
>TRBV9|TRBJ2-1|-
CASSALTGGDEQFF
>TRBV7-9|TRBJ2-1|few
CASSLPGINEQFF
>TRBV7-3|TRBJ2-7|-
CASSLTGGDEQYF
>TRBV6-5|TRBJ1-5|-
CASTGGSVNQPQHF
>TRBV6-5|TRBJ2-2|-
CASRLPGKPAGELFF
>TRBV4-2|TRBJ1-4|-
CASSRKLLLQGGIERANEKLFF
>TRBV7-9|TRBJ2-1|-
CASSLSLAGTINEQFF